The 7 T cell receptor beta chains below all came from one sample that was sequenced in a study of early T cells in non-severe SARS-CoV-2 infection. MiXCR, applied by TCRdb to the 5' RACE reads, yields one record per CDR3 protein. The sample includes under 45,000 distinct CDR3 sequences, almost 5.5% of them seen just once. Specimen: whole blood, collected at baseline. Receptors were obtained from an adult who was a healthcare worker with PCR-confirmed SARS-CoV-2 infection or an uninfected control (not recorded which).

This clonotype was seen many times. The gene calls are TRBV7-8 and TRBJ1-2; D uncertain. V was cut by 5 bases and J by 8 bases, with 18 bases left in between. CDR3 size: 14 residues. Per germline, CDR1 SGHVS and CDR2 FQNEAQ. CDR3 coding DNA: TGTGCCAGCAGCCCTGGGGAAATTTCTCGGGGCTACACCTTC. Translation: CASSPGEISRGYTF.

Ten or more counts support this clonotype. This rearrangement joins TRBV20-1 to TRBJ2-1; D is undetermined. Germline-derived CDR1 and CDR2 are DFQATT and SNEGSKA (reference sequence). Trimming left V 0 bases short and J 3 bases short, with 12 bases between. The CDR3 runs 15 residues. In DNA, the CDR3 is TGCAGTGCTAGAGATGGGCTTTGGGACTACAATGAGCAGTTCTTC. It translates to CSARDGLWDYNEQFF.

This clonotype was recorded at least ten times. The chain carries TRBV5-1 and TRBJ1-1; no firm D call. The CDR3 consists of 13 residues. CDR1 and CDR2 (germline): SGHRS, YFSETQ. Trimming pared 0 bases from V and 4 bases from J, leaving 7 bases between. The CDR3 region has the DNA TGCGCCAGCAGCTTGGAGGTCATCACTGAAGCTTTCTTT. This codes for CASSLEVITEAFF. Full variable domain (missing parts from reference TRBV5-1 and TRBJ1-1): KAGVTQTPRYLIKTRGQQVTLSCSPISGHRSVSWYQQTPGQGLQFLFEYFSETQRNKGNFPGRFSGRQFSNSRSEMNVSTLELGDSALYLCASSLEVITEAFFGQGTRLTVV.

The table lists this clonotype with many counts. V gene TRBV20-1 combines with J gene TRBJ2-1; TRBD2 matches at 11 bases. Trimming took 3 bases from V and 8 from J; bases not matched to a gene: 21. CDR1 DFQATT and CDR2 SNEGSKA come from the germline V gene (reference sequence). The CDR3 is made up of 19 amino acids. CDR3: CSASTSGRSFVEGVDEQFF. The CDR3 DNA is TGCAGTGCTAGTACTAGCGGGAGAAGCTTTGTCGAAGGGGTTGATGAGCAGTTCTTC.

This clonotype was counted many times. The J gene is TRBJ2-5, the V gene TRBV3-1; no definite D call. V was pared by 1 base and J by 13 bases, with 16 bases between. Germline V gene data show CDR1 as LGHDT and CDR2 as YNNKEL (reference sequence). The CDR3 is 13 amino acids. CDR3 region: CASSQGYSARRYF. In DNA form, the CDR3 reads TGTGCCAGCAGCCAAGGCTACTCCGCGAGGAGGTACTTC.

This clonotype was seen repeatedly, ten times or more. The V call is TRBV4-3, the J call TRBJ1-1; D is unresolved. The germline V gene encodes CDR1 LGHNA and CDR2 YSLEER. V dropped 0 bases and J dropped 6 bases, with 5 bases sitting between them. The CDR3 runs to 12 residues. CDR3 amino acids: CASSQDRSEAFF. CDR3 sequence (DNA): TGCGCCAGCAGCCAAGATCGGTCTGAAGCTTTCTTT.

This clonotype was observed many times. The genes are TRBV6-1 and TRBJ2-1; D may be TRBD1 or TRBD2 (5 bases each). The V gene lost 2 bases and the J gene lost 15 bases, with 14 bases spanning the gap. Germline V gives CDR1 MNHNS, CDR2 SASEGT. The CDR3 consists of 12 residues. CDR3 bases: TGTGCCAGCAGTGAACAGGGCGGGCTGGGGTTCTTC. This translates into CASSEQGGLGFF.